Presented here are 17 T cell receptor beta chains from one specimen sequenced in a study of graft-versus-host responses after intestinal transplantation (dated by TCRdb to the early 2020s). Library construction relied on the immunoSEQ multiplex PCR assay. TCRdb took over this immuneACCESS table, retaining in-frame rearrangements with V and J assigned. Such tables are incomplete; in checked studies, under half of the missing clones stem from an unresolved V gene, and the remainder is unexplained. This sample lists tens of thousands of clones; more than 90% were detected once. The ten largest clones capture less than 0.85% of the sample. The sample was PBMCs, taken 16 days after intestinal transplant. The origin of the receptors is a human patient who received an intestinal transplant, so some T cells may come from the graft donor.

As for this clone: At one end, the junction sequence differs from germline, possibly due to a read error. The chain is built from TRBV4-3 and TRBJ2-5, with 10 bases lining up with TRBD1. Germline CDR1 and CDR2: LGHNA and YSLEER. The CDR3 length is 16 residues. Written as DNA, the CDR3 is TGCGCCAGCGGCCAAGTCGTCGGGACAGGGGAGGAGACCCAGTACTTC. Translation gives CASGQVVGTGEETQYF.

CDR3 amino acids: CASSPELAGARETQYF. CDR3 DNA: TGTGCCAGCAGCCCCGAACTAGCGGGAGCGCGCGAGACCCAGTACTTC. The chain links TRBV7-8 to TRBJ2-5; 11 nucleotides agree with TRBD2. J gave up 5 bases and V 5 bases, and 10 bases lay outside the gene matches. CDR3 length: 16 amino acids. Looked up from germline, CDR1 is SGHVS and CDR2 is FQNEAQ.

CDR3 residues: CASSWGSGYGEQFF. CDR3 nucleotides: TGTGCCAGCAGTTGGGGCAGTGGGTACGGTGAGCAGTTCTTC. The rearrangement joins TRBV27 to TRBJ2-1, with D perhaps TRBD1 (5 bases). The germline V gene encodes CDR1 MNHEY and CDR2 SMNVEV (reference sequence). V shed 4 bases and J shed 9 bases, with 16 bases lying between them. The CDR3 contains 14 residues.

This sequence joins TRBV21-1 and TRBJ2-7; no DNA check was done on the table's D call, TRBD1. TRBV21-1 represents a pseudogene. The CDR3 spans 16 residues. The CDR3 DNA sequence: TGTGCCAGCAGACCTTGGGGACAGCCCTCCTCCTACGAGCAGTACTTC. Protein sequence: CASRPWGQPSSYEQYF.

The chain carries TRBV9 and TRBJ2-1; D might be TRBD2 (6 bases). Germline V gene lookup returns CDR1 SGDLS and CDR2 YYNGEE. The V and J ends lost 4 bases and 3 bases respectively, with 14 bases between them. This CDR3 has 15 residues. CDR3 amino acids: CASSLAVGVYNEQFF. As DNA, the CDR3 is TGTGCCAGCAGCTTAGCGGTGGGAGTCTACAATGAGCAGTTCTTC.

This chain connects TRBV6-1 to TRBJ1-1, with TRBD1 matching 8 bases. The trim removed 7 bases at V and 5 bases at J, leaving 3 bases unmatched. From germline, CDR1 is MNHNS and CDR2 SASEGT. The CDR3 is made up of 12 amino acids. The CDR3 region has the DNA TGTGCCAGCAACAGGGGGAGAACTGAAGCTTTCTTT. It encodes CASNRGRTEAFF.

The gene calls are TRBV6-5 and TRBJ1-4; 7 nucleotides match TRBD1. The CDR3 length is 15 residues. Germline lookup yields CDR1 MNHEY and CDR2 SVGAGI. J was trimmed by 6 bases and V by 5 bases; bases with no gene match: 9. CDR3 nucleotides: TGTGCCAGCAGTAAGGGGGCGACGTTAGATGAAAAACTGTTTTTT. It yields the protein CASSKGATLDEKLFF.

This chain links TRBV21-1 with TRBJ1-1. TRBV21-1 is a pseudogene segment. This CDR3 is built from 15 residues. This CDR3 reads CASSNGFTIRTEAFF. The CDR3 nucleotides are TGTGCCAGCAGCAACGGTTTCACAATTCGCACTGAAGCTTTCTTT.

CDR3 coding DNA: TGTGCCAGTAGTAGCGTGGAGGGAGATACGCAGTATTTT. This translates into CASSSVEGDTQYF. The chain joins TRBV19 to TRBJ2-3; D might be TRBD2 (6 bases). V was cut by 4 bases and J by 5 bases, with 10 bases left in between. The CDR3 is 13 amino acids. In germline, CDR1 is LNHDA, CDR2 SQIVND (reference sequence).

This chain joins TRBV13 and TRBJ1-2; 9 bases map to TRBD1. The CDR3 extends over 14 amino acids. V was pared by 1 base and J by 8 bases, with 5 bases of the junction left unmatched. CDR1 is PRHDT and CDR2 is FYEKMQ in the germline V gene (reference sequence). CDR3 protein: CASSLDRGRGGYTF. CDR3 DNA: TGTGCCAGCAGCTTAGACAGGGGGCGTGGAGGCTACACCTTC.

The J gene is TRBJ2-4, the V gene TRBV29-1; D may be TRBD1 or TRBD2 (6 bases each). CDR3 length: 14 amino acids. Germline assignment: CDR1 SQVTM and CDR2 ANQGSEA. V was trimmed by 2 bases and J by 1 base, leaving 9 bases between them. DNA for the CDR3: TGCAGCGTTGAATTGGGGGGCGCCAAAAACATTCAGTACTTC. Its translation is CSVELGGAKNIQYF.

This chain uses TRBV27 with TRBJ2-7; 7 bases agree with TRBD2. The germline V gene has CDR1 MNHEY and CDR2 SMNVEV (reference sequence). This CDR3 contains 19 residues. V was clipped by 0 bases and J by 4 bases; unmatched bases: 18. The CDR3 region has the DNA TGTGCCAGCAGTTTATCGCCGGCAGGGAGGGGAAAGAGGGGTTACGAGCAGTACTTC. It specifies CASSLSPAGRGKRGYEQYF.

This chain links TRBV6-1 with TRBJ2-5; no definite D call. Germline CDR1 and CDR2: MNHNS and SASEGT. V was pared by 7 bases and J by 0 bases, with 12 bases between. CDR3 length equals 14 residues. The DNA of the CDR3 is TGTGCCAGCACAGTTCGGCCGTACCAAGAGACCCAGTACTTC. It encodes CASTVRPYQETQYF.

This clone came up a few times. The rearrangement uses TRBV11-1 and TRBJ2-5, with a tentative D call TRBD2 (5 bases). Germline loops: CDR1 SGHAT, CDR2 FQDESV (reference sequence). The CDR3 has 13 amino acids. V was clipped by 8 bases and J by 1 base, with 11 bases between them. This CDR3 reads CASRAAGQETQYF. Here the CDR3 DNA reads TGTGCCAGCCGCGCTGCGGGCCAAGAGACCCAGTACTTC.

The chain carries TRBV4-2 and TRBJ2-1; D is perhaps TRBD2 (7 bases). Germline CDR1 LGHNA, CDR2 YNFKEQ. CDR3 length equals 14 residues. Trimming shortened V by 0 bases and J by 9 bases, and 12 bases separated the two germline ends. CDR3 nucleotides: TGTGCCAGCAGCCAAGAAAGTGCGGGGGCTGAGCAGTTCTTC. Amino acids: CASSQESAGAEQFF.

This clone was observed a handful of times. V usage is TRBV19 and J usage is TRBJ2-6; D call uncertain. This CDR3 is built from 11 residues. Germline V lookup: CDR1 LNHDA, CDR2 SQIVND (reference sequence). V was pared by 6 bases and J by 4 bases, with 1 base between. In nucleotides, the CDR3 is TGTGCCAGTAGGGGGGCCAACGTCCTGACTTTC. Translating gives CASRGANVLTF.

This chain uses TRBV9 with TRBJ2-1, with a possible D match to TRBD2 (6 bases). V lost 2 bases and J lost 3, with 15 bases in between. Germline CDR1 and CDR2: SGDLS and YYNGEE. The CDR3 totals 16 residues. CDR3 sequence reads: CASSVTGGLLYNEQFF. CDR3 nucleotide sequence: TGTGCCAGCAGCGTCACCGGGGGACTCCTCTACAATGAGCAGTTCTTC.